One and the same sample provided the 29 T cell receptor beta chains below, sequenced in a study of identical twins. MiXCR, run by TCRdb on the 5' RACE reads, gives a single entry per CDR3 protein. Altogether a few hundred thousand distinct CDR3 sequences are present, 6.5% to 9.5% being singletons, with the ten largest covering less than 4%. This sample was shared with a second study, whose subject was yellow fever vaccine responses in identical twins.

Sequenced: CD8+ T cells sorted from blood. Every receptor here comes from a woman aged 18-35 years in good health.

This clonotype appeared a few times. The chain recombines TRBV10-2 with TRBJ1-5; D gene ambiguous. The length of the CDR3 is 15 residues. Germline-derived CDR1 and CDR2 are WSHSY and SAAADI. The ends were cut back, 4 bases at V and 6 bases at J, with 16 bases in the middle. CDR3 sequence (DNA): TGCGCCAGCAGTGGTTCCGGGCTGATAGGTCAGCCCCAGCATTTT. Translating gives CASSGSGLIGQPQHF.

The CDR3: CSARVLGRVSYEQYF. CDR3 DNA: TGCAGTGCTAGAGTTCTGGGCCGGGTTTCCTACGAGCAGTACTTC. The V gene is TRBV20-1, the J gene TRBJ2-7, with no clear D. There are 15 residues in the CDR3. In germline, CDR1 is DFQATT, CDR2 SNEGSKA (reference sequence). Trimming took 1 base from V and 1 from J, leaving 14 bases between them.

V is TRBV18 and J is TRBJ2-7, with TRBD2 identical over 8 bases. The V segment lost 2 bases and the J segment 5 bases; nucleotides outside the gene matches: 14. The CDR3 has 17 amino acids. CDR1 is KGHSH, CDR2 LQKENI, per germline. The CDR3, as DNA: TGTGCCAGCTCACCAAGTGTTGTAGCGGGACCCGCCAACGAGCAGTACTTC. This gives the protein CASSPSVVAGPANEQYF.

The rearrangement uses TRBV21-1 and TRBJ1-2; the D call in the table, TRBD1, was not verified against the DNA. TRBV21-1 is noted as a pseudogene. CDR3 length equals 13 residues. CDR3 sequence: CASSPRDRDGYTF. The CDR3 DNA reads TGTGCCAGCAGCCCCCGGGACAGGGACGGCTACACCTTC.

This clonotype was picked up many times. This chain uses TRBV9 with TRBJ2-1; D ambiguous. With 0 bases removed from V and 8 bases from J, the gap between germline ends came to 9 bases. The germline V gene encodes CDR1 SGDLS and CDR2 YYNGEE. This CDR3 has 13 amino acids. CDR3 protein: CASSVGVSHEQFF. The CDR3 nucleotides read TGTGCCAGCAGCGTAGGGGTTTCTCATGAGCAGTTCTTC. Together with reference TRBV9 and TRBJ2-1, the CDR3 gives the full variable domain: DSGVTQTPKHLITATGQRVTLRCSPRSGDLSVYWYQQSLDQGLQFLIQYYNGEERAKGNILERFSAQQFPDLHSELNLSSLELGDSALYFCASSVGVSHEQFFGPGTRLTVL.

This clonotype was seen a few times. The chain employs TRBV11-1 and TRBJ2-3; 8 nucleotides match TRBD2. The CDR3 extends over 18 amino acids. V shed 5 bases and J 3 bases; nucleotides not matched to a gene: 16. Per germline, CDR1 SGHAT and CDR2 FQDESV (reference sequence). The DNA of the CDR3 is TGTGCCAGCAGCATGGAGGCAAGTGGACTAGCTGGAACAGATACGCAGTATTTT. The encoded protein is CASSMEASGLAGTDTQYF.

The chain joins TRBV5-1 to TRBJ2-7; D may be TRBD1 (5 bases). The V gene's germline CDR1 is SGHRS and CDR2 YFSETQ. The CDR3 loop spans 13 amino acids. Trimming removed 2 bases at V and 2 bases at J, with 8 bases between. CDR3 sequence: CASSFGAAYEQYF. The CDR3 region has the DNA TGCGCCAGCAGCTTTGGGGCTGCCTACGAGCAGTACTTC.

The rearrangement joins TRBV15 to TRBJ2-1, with a weak D call TRBD1 (6 bases). The CDR3 loop spans 14 amino acids. V was shortened by 6 bases and J by 5 bases, with 14 bases between the two germline ends. Germline assignment: CDR1 LNHNV and CDR2 YYDKDF (reference sequence). Written as DNA, the CDR3 is TGTGCCACCAGATCCCCAGGGGATGACAATGAGCAGTTCTTC. It translates to CATRSPGDDNEQFF.

The V call is TRBV20-1, the J call TRBJ2-7; the match to TRBD1 covers 8 bases. The trim removed 3 bases at V and 4 bases at J, leaving 5 bases unmatched. This CDR3 is built from 13 residues. Germline loops: CDR1 DFQATT, CDR2 SNEGSKA (reference sequence). The chain's CDR3 is CSASGDRRYEQYF. CDR3 DNA: TGCAGTGCTAGCGGGGACAGGCGTTACGAGCAGTACTTC.

The table lists this clonotype with a few counts. The chain combines TRBV4-1 with TRBJ2-7; 7 positions agree with TRBD2. This CDR3 contains 13 residues. The germline CDR1 and CDR2 sequences are MGHRA and YSYEKL. V dropped 2 bases and J dropped 3; count of bases not matched to a gene: 1. The CDR3 DNA follows: TGCGCCAGCAGCCAATGGACTAGCTACGAGCAGTACTTC. Encoded protein: CASSQWTSYEQYF.

This clonotype was seen a handful of times. This chain joins TRBV6-5 and TRBJ1-1; D uncertain. V was cut by 0 bases and J by 1 base, with 6 bases left in between. CDR3 length equals 14 residues. Germline values: CDR1 MNHEY, CDR2 SVGAGI. The CDR3 DNA is TGTGCCAGCAGTTACTCGACTGGGAACACTGAAGCTTTCTTT. This encodes CASSYSTGNTEAFF.

Ten or more counts support this clonotype. This chain connects TRBV20-1 to TRBJ1-2, with D hard to call. Germline V gene sequence: CDR1 DFQATT, CDR2 SNEGSKA (reference sequence). With 3 bases removed from V and 7 bases from J, the gap between germline ends came to 12 bases. The CDR3 loop spans 12 amino acids. CDR3 in amino acids: CSASDGEVGYTF. For the CDR3, the DNA is TGCAGTGCTAGTGACGGGGAAGTTGGCTACACCTTC.

This clonotype was counted ten times or more. This chain joins TRBV4-3 and TRBJ1-5; D call uncertain. V was trimmed by 3 bases and J by 0 bases, leaving 9 bases between them. This CDR3 has 15 residues. Germline CDR1 LGHNA, CDR2 YSLEER. DNA of the CDR3: TGCGCCAGCAGCCAGGAGTTCGTTAGCAATCAGCCCCAGCATTTT. Translated, it gives CASSQEFVSNQPQHF.

Points on this clonotype: Its ends do not fully match the called genes, so a read error is possible. This chain connects TRBV9 to TRBJ2-3; TRBD2 aligns across 7 bases. Germline-derived CDR1 and CDR2 are SGDLS and YYNGEE. The CDR3 has 15 residues. The DNA for the CDR3 is TGTGCCGGCAGCGTAGAAGTTAGCGGGACAGATACGCAGTATTTT. Translation: CAGSVEVSGTDTQYF.

This rearrangement joins TRBV6-5 to TRBJ2-1; D tentatively fits TRBD1 or TRBD2 (6 bases each). The CDR3 runs 15 residues. In germline, CDR1 is MNHEY, CDR2 SVGAGI. With 2 bases removed from V and 3 bases from J, the gap between germline ends came to 11 bases. The CDR3 loop reads CASSYRGANYNEQFF. Here the CDR3 DNA reads TGTGCCAGCAGTTACAGGGGGGCAAACTACAATGAGCAGTTCTTC.

This clonotype has at least ten counts. This chain links TRBV7-2 with TRBJ2-1; D remains unclear. The germline gives CDR1 SGHTA, CDR2 FQGNSA. Between the trimmed V and J ends, which lost 4 bases and 4 bases, there was a span of 14 bases. The CDR3 loop spans 15 amino acids. CDR3 loop: CASSSSSGRYNEQFF. The CDR3, as DNA: TGTGCCAGCAGCTCAAGCTCCGGGCGATACAATGAGCAGTTCTTC.

This clonotype appeared many times. The rearrangement links TRBV12-5 to TRBJ2-3, with 9 bases lining up with TRBD2. The V gene's germline CDR1 is LGHNT and CDR2 FRNRAP. This CDR3 has 13 amino acids. CDR3 residues: CAREGAGTDTQYF. CDR3 DNA: TGTGCGCGGGAGGGGGCAGGCACAGATACGCAGTATTTT.

This clonotype was seen more than once but under ten times. The chain couples TRBV4-1 to TRBJ2-1; TRBD1 agrees at 7 bases. CDR1 is MGHRA, CDR2 YSYEKL, per germline. This CDR3 has 15 amino acids. Trimming took 0 bases from V and 7 from J; bases not matched to a gene: 6. CDR3 protein: CASSQDWARGNEQFF. CDR3 sequence (DNA): TGCGCCAGCAGCCAAGATTGGGCCAGGGGGAATGAGCAGTTCTTC.

This sequence joins TRBV27 and TRBJ1-1; D is unclear. The CDR3 has 13 residues. Trimming shortened V by 4 bases and J by 7 bases, and 13 bases separated the two germline ends. Germline values: CDR1 MNHEY, CDR2 SMNVEV (reference sequence). The CDR3 bases are TGTGCCAGCAGTTCTTCAATCGTACTTGAAGCTTTCTTT. Protein sequence: CASSSSIVLEAFF.

This clonotype was detected only a few times. The chain has TRBV20-1 and TRBJ2-1; TRBD2 aligns across 12 bases. Germline CDR1 is DFQATT and CDR2 is SNEGSKA (reference sequence). The V segment lost 0 bases and the J segment 4 bases; nucleotides outside the gene matches: 16. This CDR3 is built from 20 residues. CDR3 sequence (DNA): TGCAGTGCTAGAGATGTTGATACCGCCCCGACTAGCGGGGGTTACAATGAGCAGTTCTTC. It is translated as CSARDVDTAPTSGGYNEQFF.

This clonotype was observed many times. The chain couples TRBV5-6 to TRBJ1-5; D remains ambiguous. Trimming shortened V by 2 bases and J by 4 bases, and 7 bases separated the two germline ends. The V gene's germline CDR1 is SGHDT and CDR2 YYEEEE. The CDR3 is made up of 13 amino acids. CDR3 amino acids: CASSFAGNQPQHF. The CDR3, as DNA: TGTGCCAGCAGCTTCGCGGGAAATCAGCCCCAGCATTTT.

This clonotype was seen repeatedly, ten times or more. The V and J genes are TRBV25-1 and TRBJ2-1; D may be TRBD1 (5 bases). This CDR3 comprises 12 residues. The V gene's germline CDR1 is MGHDK and CDR2 SYGVNS. Trimming pared 2 bases from V and 6 bases from J, leaving 5 bases between. In DNA, the CDR3 is TGTGCCAGCAGTGAAAGGGGCAATGAGCAGTTCTTC. Translation gives CASSERGNEQFF.

This clonotype was detected many times. The chain couples TRBV5-1 to TRBJ2-3; D gene unclear. CDR3 length: 16 residues. Trimming took 0 bases from V and 1 from J, leaving 12 bases between them. Germline loops: CDR1 SGHRS, CDR2 YFSETQ. In DNA, the CDR3 is TGCGCCAGCAGCTTGGTGGTGGAATACCGCACAGATACGCAGTATTTT. Its protein is CASSLVVEYRTDTQYF.

This clonotype was recorded a few times. This sequence joins TRBV6-1 and TRBJ2-3, with TRBD2 matching over 10 bases. The V gene's germline CDR1 is MNHNS and CDR2 SASEGT. V dropped 3 bases and J dropped 2; count of bases not matched to a gene: 5. The CDR3 is made up of 16 amino acids. The CDR3 spells CASSERSGGDTDTQYF. The DNA for the CDR3 is TGTGCCAGCAGTGAGAGGAGCGGGGGGGACACAGATACGCAGTATTTT.

This clonotype was counted between two and nine times. This rearrangement joins TRBV20-1 to TRBJ2-1; 7 bases match TRBD2. V lost 3 bases, J lost 12 bases, and 11 bases stayed unmatched. Germline CDR1 reads DFQATT; CDR2 reads SNEGSKA (reference sequence). The CDR3 consists of 13 residues. As DNA, the CDR3 is TGCAGTGCTAGTTATGCGGGGGAGGCCGGGCAGTTCTTC. It encodes CSASYAGEAGQFF.

This clonotype was counted many times. The rearrangement uses TRBV6-2 or TRBV6-3 and TRBJ2-3, with 9 bases matching TRBD2. CDR3 length equals 16 residues. J was trimmed by 1 base and V by 2 bases; bases with no gene match: 4. Germline loops: CDR1 MNHEY, CDR2 SVGEGT. CDR3 bases: TGTGCCAGCAGTTACCATCCTAGCGGGGGCACAGATACGCAGTATTTT. Translation: CASSYHPSGGTDTQYF.

This clonotype appeared a few times. The chain recombines TRBV25-1 with TRBJ2-1, with 9 bases that match TRBD1. The CDR3 length is 14 residues. Trimming at V came to 3 bases and at J to 10 bases, leaving 7 bases not matched to a gene. The germline gives CDR1 MGHDK, CDR2 SYGVNS. In DNA form, the CDR3 reads TGTGCCAGCAGTGATTTACAGGGGGCAGGGGAGCAGTTCTTC. Its translation is CASSDLQGAGEQFF.

This clonotype was found many times. This chain joins TRBV7-9 and TRBJ2-1, with 7 bases that match TRBD2. Trimming removed 5 bases from V and 4 bases from J; junction bases left unmatched: 8. Germline CDR1 reads SEHNR; CDR2 reads FQNEAQ (reference sequence). CDR3 size: 15 residues. The CDR3 loop reads CASSDSGRLYNEQFF. The CDR3 DNA reads TGTGCCAGCAGCGATAGCGGGCGGCTATACAATGAGCAGTTCTTC.

The chain combines TRBV10-2 with TRBJ2-1; D might be TRBD1 or TRBD2, each matching 5 bases. The ends were cut back, 3 bases at V and 9 bases at J, with 21 bases in the middle. This CDR3 is 16 amino acids long. Germline loops: CDR1 WSHSY, CDR2 SAAADI. CDR3 in amino acids: CASSESRDGSPGEQFF. The CDR3, as DNA: TGCGCCAGCAGTGAAAGCAGGGACGGATCGCCCGGTGAGCAGTTCTTC.